Shown below are 15 T cell receptor beta chains from a single sample sequenced in a study of T-cell memory formation after mild COVID-19. TCRdb recomputed calls from the 5' RACE reads with MiXCR, one row per CDR3 protein. The table includes approximately 570,000 distinct CDR3 sequences, under 20% detected once. Sequenced material: PBMCs or a T cell subset sorted from them (not recorded which). The receptors shown here come from an adult woman who had mild COVID-19 (a few samples of this study predate the infection). Cell type and time point are not known.

This clonotype appeared a few times. V gene TRBV28 combines with J gene TRBJ2-7, with D perhaps being TRBD1 or TRBD2 (5 bases each). CDR3 length: 15 residues. Germline values: CDR1 MDHEN, CDR2 SYDVKM. V dropped 6 bases and J dropped 0 bases, with 15 bases sitting between them. DNA for the CDR3: TGTGCCAGCAGCCACCACGGGACGATCTCCTACGAGCAGTACTTC. Translating gives CASSHHGTISYEQYF.

The CDR3 DNA is TGTGCCAGCAGTCCCCACGGGGGACAGGGAGACGAGCAGTACTTC. Its protein is CASSPHGGQGDEQYF. V and J are TRBV6-2 or TRBV6-3 and TRBJ2-7; 9 bases map to TRBD1. Germline lookup yields CDR1 MNHEY and CDR2 SVGEGT. V shed 5 bases, J shed 5 bases, and the junction held 10 bases outside the gene matches. This CDR3 has 15 amino acids.

CDR3 sequence (DNA): TGTGCCAGCAGCCAATATCAGGGGAGCACAGATACGCAGTATTTT. Translated: CASSQYQGSTDTQYF. V gene TRBV3-1 combines with J gene TRBJ2-3; D is possibly TRBD1 (6 bases). Trimming cost V 2 bases and J 0 bases, with 9 bases left between them. Germline V gene data show CDR1 as LGHDT and CDR2 as YNNKEL (reference sequence). This CDR3 has 15 residues.

The chain employs TRBV5-6 and TRBJ2-3; D not certain. Trimming cost V 2 bases and J 6 bases, with 4 bases left between them. From germline, CDR1 is SGHDT and CDR2 YYEEEE. This CDR3 contains 11 residues. Here the CDR3 reads CASSFVDTQYF. The CDR3 bases are TGTGCCAGCAGCTTCGTGGATACGCAGTATTTT.

The rearrangement joins TRBV24-1 to TRBJ2-3; D not resolved. The germline gives CDR1 KGHDR, CDR2 SFDVKD. The CDR3 extends over 16 amino acids. Between the trimmed V and J ends, which lost 4 bases and 6 bases, there was a span of 19 bases. The CDR3 sequence is CATSENVGPFADTQYF. CDR3 bases: TGTGCCACCAGTGAGAACGTAGGGCCTTTCGCGGATACGCAGTATTTT.

This clonotype was seen a handful of times. The chain recombines TRBV6-5 with TRBJ1-2, with D possibly matching TRBD1 (5 bases). Trimming cost V 5 bases and J 4 bases, with 8 bases left between them. Per germline, CDR1 MNHEY and CDR2 SVGAGI. The CDR3 has 12 amino acids. The DNA of the CDR3 is TGTGCCAGCAGTACAGGCTTCTATGGCTACACCTTC. Its protein is CASSTGFYGYTF.

This clonotype came up a few times. The genes are TRBV20-1 and TRBJ1-2, with D maybe TRBD1 (6 bases). Trimming removed 3 bases at V and 5 bases at J, with 13 bases between. The CDR3 has 13 residues. Germline V gene lookup returns CDR1 DFQATT and CDR2 SNEGSKA (reference sequence). As DNA, the CDR3 is TGCAGTGCTAGGGGGGGCGTATGGTATGGCTACACCTTC. Protein product: CSARGGVWYGYTF.

This chain connects TRBV24-1 to TRBJ2-2; 7 bases match TRBD2. From germline, CDR1 is KGHDR and CDR2 SFDVKD. The CDR3 extends over 17 amino acids. After removal of 4 bases from V and 8 bases from J, the junction contained 15 bases not matched to a gene. The CDR3 DNA sequence: TGTGCCACCAGTGACCCCAGCGGGGATGGAGTATCAGGGGAGCTGTTTTTT. This translates into CATSDPSGDGVSGELFF.

The V gene is TRBV2, the J gene TRBJ2-7, with D unclear. The V gene lost 2 bases and the J gene lost 1 base, with 9 bases spanning the gap. The length of the CDR3 is 14 residues. Germline CDR1 and CDR2: SNHLY and FYNNEI. The CDR3 here is CASSEREESYEQYF. CDR3 nucleotides: TGTGCCAGCAGTGAAAGGGAAGAATCCTACGAGCAGTACTTC. Filled out from reference TRBV2 and TRBJ2-7, the complete variable domain reads EPEVTQTPSHQVTQMGQEVILRCVPISNHLYFYWYRQILGQKVEFLVSFYNNEISEKSEIFDDQFSVERPDGSNFTLKIRSTKLEDSAMYFCASSEREESYEQYFGPGTRLTVT.

This clonotype was seen a few times. This chain connects TRBV20-1 to TRBJ2-3, with TRBD1 identical over 7 bases. Germline-derived CDR1 and CDR2 are DFQATT and SNEGSKA (reference sequence). The V and J ends lost 6 bases and 2 bases, in that order; junction bases with no gene match: 11. CDR3 length: 15 residues. This chain's CDR3 is CSARQTGQPTDTQYF. The DNA of the CDR3 is TGCAGTGCCCGCCAAACGGGACAGCCCACAGATACGCAGTATTTT.

This chain joins TRBV7-2 and TRBJ2-5, with TRBD1 identical over 11 bases. The CDR3 has 15 residues. Germline loops: CDR1 SGHTA, CDR2 FQGNSA. V dropped 5 bases and J dropped 6; count of bases not matched to a gene: 8. CDR3 in amino acids: CASSARTGGAQTQYF. CDR3 coding DNA: TGTGCCAGCAGCGCCCGGACAGGGGGCGCGCAGACCCAGTACTTC.

The chain recombines TRBV19 with TRBJ1-5; D may be TRBD1 (6 bases). V shed 9 bases and J shed 5 bases, with 14 bases lying between them. The CDR3 runs to 13 residues. Germline-derived CDR1 and CDR2 are LNHDA and SQIVND (reference sequence). CDR3 nucleotide sequence: TGTGCCAGCGGGACACATGAGGATCAGCCCCAGCATTTT. It is translated as CASGTHEDQPQHF.

The rearrangement joins TRBV20-1 to TRBJ1-1, with TRBD1 as a possible D gene (6 bases). The CDR3 is 14 amino acids. Looked up from germline, CDR1 is DFQATT and CDR2 is SNEGSKA (reference sequence). V lost 3 bases, J lost 2 bases, and 13 bases lay in between. CDR3 nucleotides: TGCAGTGCTAGTCGGGGGGCCACCAACACTGAAGCTTTCTTT. This sequence encodes CSASRGATNTEAFF.

This clonotype was observed a few times. The V call is TRBV6-5, the J call TRBJ2-1, with 9 bases matching TRBD2. Per the germline V gene, CDR1 is MNHEY and CDR2 is SVGAGI. V trimming: 8 bases; J trimming: 4 bases; junction bases outside the gene matches: 9. There are 15 residues in the CDR3. The CDR3 DNA reads as TGTGCCAGCTCGGCCCTAGCGGGGCCGTACAATGAGCAGTTCTTC. Its translation: CASSALAGPYNEQFF.

The V gene is TRBV30, the J gene TRBJ2-1; 13 bases are a match to TRBD2. Germline V gene lookup returns CDR1 GTSNPN and CDR2 SVGIG (reference sequence). Trimming cost V 0 bases and J 12 bases; bases outside gene matches: 5. There are 14 residues in the CDR3. CDR3 residues: CAWSVLLAGGMQFF. The CDR3 DNA reads as TGTGCCTGGAGTGTCCTACTAGCGGGGGGGATGCAGTTCTTC.